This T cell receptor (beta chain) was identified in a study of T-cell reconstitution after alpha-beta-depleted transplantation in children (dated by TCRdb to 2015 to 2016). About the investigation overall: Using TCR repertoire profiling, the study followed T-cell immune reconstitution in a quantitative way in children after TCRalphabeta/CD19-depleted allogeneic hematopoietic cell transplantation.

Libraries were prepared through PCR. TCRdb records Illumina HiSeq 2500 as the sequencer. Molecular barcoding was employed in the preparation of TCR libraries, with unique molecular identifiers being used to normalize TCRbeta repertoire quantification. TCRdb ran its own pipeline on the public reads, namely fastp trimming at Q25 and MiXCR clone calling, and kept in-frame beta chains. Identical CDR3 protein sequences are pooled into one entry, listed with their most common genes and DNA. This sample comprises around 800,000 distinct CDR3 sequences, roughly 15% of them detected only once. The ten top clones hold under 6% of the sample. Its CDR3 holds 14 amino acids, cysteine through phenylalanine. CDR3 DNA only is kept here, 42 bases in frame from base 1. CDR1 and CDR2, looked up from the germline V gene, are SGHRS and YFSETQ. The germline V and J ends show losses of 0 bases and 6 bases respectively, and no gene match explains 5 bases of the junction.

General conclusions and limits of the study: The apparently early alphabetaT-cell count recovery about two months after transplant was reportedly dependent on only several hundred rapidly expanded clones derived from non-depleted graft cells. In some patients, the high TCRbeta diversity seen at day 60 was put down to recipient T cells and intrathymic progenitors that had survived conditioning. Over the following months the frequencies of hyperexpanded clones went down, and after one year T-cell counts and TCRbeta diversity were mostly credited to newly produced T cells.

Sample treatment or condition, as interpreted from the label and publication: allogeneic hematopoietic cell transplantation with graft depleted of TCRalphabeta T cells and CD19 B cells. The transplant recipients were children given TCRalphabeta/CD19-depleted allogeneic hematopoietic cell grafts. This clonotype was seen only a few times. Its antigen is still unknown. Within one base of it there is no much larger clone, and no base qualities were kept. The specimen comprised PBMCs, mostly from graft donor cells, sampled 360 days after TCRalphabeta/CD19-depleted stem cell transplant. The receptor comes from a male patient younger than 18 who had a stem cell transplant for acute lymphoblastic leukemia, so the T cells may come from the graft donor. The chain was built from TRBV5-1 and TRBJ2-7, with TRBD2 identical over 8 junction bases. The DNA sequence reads TGCGCCAGCAGCTTGGTCTCGGGGGGGAGCGAGCAGTACTTC. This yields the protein CASSLVSGGSEQYF.